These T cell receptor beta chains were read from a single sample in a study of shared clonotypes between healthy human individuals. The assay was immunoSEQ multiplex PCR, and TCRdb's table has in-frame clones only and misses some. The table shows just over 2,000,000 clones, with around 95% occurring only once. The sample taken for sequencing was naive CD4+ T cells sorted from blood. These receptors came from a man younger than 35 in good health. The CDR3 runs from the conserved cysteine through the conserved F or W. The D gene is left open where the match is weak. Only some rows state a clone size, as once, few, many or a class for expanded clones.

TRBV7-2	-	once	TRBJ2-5	TGTGCCAGCAGCTTAGGGACAGTGAGCGTTGGGACCCAGTACTTC	CASSLGTVSVGTQYF
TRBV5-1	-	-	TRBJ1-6	TGCGCCAGCAGATCAGCTTCGGGTGAATCCTATAATTCACCCCTCCACTTT	CASRSASGESYNSPLHF
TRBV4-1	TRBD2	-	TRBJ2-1	TGCGCCAGCAGCCAAGGGCCTGGGACTAGCGAACTCAATGAGCAGTTCTTC	CASSQGPGTSELNEQFF
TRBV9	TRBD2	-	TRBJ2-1	TGTGCCAGCAGCCAAAGCGGGGAAAGCTACAATGAGCAGTTCTTC	CASSQSGESYNEQFF
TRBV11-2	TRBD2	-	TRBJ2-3	TGTGCCAGCAGCCCTAGCGGGATGGGAACAGATACGCAGTATTTT	CASSPSGMGTDTQYF
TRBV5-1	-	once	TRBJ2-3	TGCGCCAGCACCACCTTACAAGCGACCACAGATACGCAGTATTTT	CASTTLQATTDTQYF
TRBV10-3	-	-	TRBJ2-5	TGTGCCATCAGTGAAACGGGCCGCCAAACCGGGGAGACCCAGTACTTC	CAISETGRQTGETQYF
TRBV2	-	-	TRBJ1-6	TGTGCCAGCAGTGAGGTCACAAATAATTCACCCCTCCACTTT	CASSEVTNNSPLHF
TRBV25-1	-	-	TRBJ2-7	TGTGCCAGCAGTGAATCGGGGGCAGGGAAGTACGAGCAGTACTTC	CASSESGAGKYEQYF
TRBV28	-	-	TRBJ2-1	TGTGCCAGCAGTGGCAGTCGGAATGAGCAGTTCTTC	CASSGSRNEQFF
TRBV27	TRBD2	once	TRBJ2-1	TGTGCGGTTTCTAGACCCGGGACTAGCGGGTACAATGAGCAGTTCTTC	CAVSRPGTSGYNEQFF
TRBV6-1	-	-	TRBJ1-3	TGTGCCAGCAGTGATTATCGGGACCTCGAGACCATATATTTT	CASSDYRDLETIYF
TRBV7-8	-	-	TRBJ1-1	TGTGCCAGCACCCTCCGGGCCCCCTGGCCCACTGAAGCTTTCTTT	CASTLRAPWPTEAFF
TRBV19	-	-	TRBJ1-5	TGTGCCAGTAGTACCAAGACCAAGGCCTTGGATCAGCCCCAGCATTTT	CASSTKTKALDQPQHF
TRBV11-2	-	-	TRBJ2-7	TGTGCCCCATATTTTGGGGATAGCCTCTACGAGCAGTACTTC	CAPYFGDSLYEQYF
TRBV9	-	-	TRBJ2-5	TGTGCCAGCAGCCCGCCATGGGGGCGGGAGACCCAAGAGACCCAGTACTTC	CASSPPWGRETQETQYF
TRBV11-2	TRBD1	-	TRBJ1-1	TGTGCCAGCAGCTTAGGACAGGGGCCTTTTTTT	CASSLGQGPFF
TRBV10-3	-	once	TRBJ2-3	TGTGCCATCAGTGCGACGCAGGGTGAAGGCACAGATACGCAGTATTTT	CAISATQGEGTDTQYF
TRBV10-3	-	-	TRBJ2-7	TGTGCCATCAGTGAGTATGAGGGCTACGAGCAGTACTTC	CAISEYEGYEQYF
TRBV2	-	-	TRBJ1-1	TGTGCCAGCAGTGAAGTGGGCGACAGTGAAGCTTTCTTT	CASSEVGDSEAFF
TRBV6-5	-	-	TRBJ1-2	TGTGCCAGCAGTGCGACAGTCGGCTATGGCTACACCTTC	CASSATVGYGYTF
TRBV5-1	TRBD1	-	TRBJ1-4	TGCGCCAGCAGGACCGGGACAGGGGAGGAAAAACTGTTTTTT	CASRTGTGEEKLFF
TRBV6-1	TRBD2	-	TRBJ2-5	TGTGCCAGCAGTGAATCGACTAGCGGGAGTTATGCGACCCAGTACTTC	CASSESTSGSYATQYF
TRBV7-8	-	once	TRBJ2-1	TGTGCCAGCAGCTTAGCGGGGGGGCCCTATGAGCAGTTCTTC	CASSLAGGPYEQFF
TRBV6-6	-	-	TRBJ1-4	TGTGCCACCTGCCGGGGCTCGGGCGATGAAAAACTGTTTTTT	CATCRGSGDEKLFF
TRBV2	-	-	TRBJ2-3	TGTGCCAGCACTTTAAGGGCCTCAGATACGCAGTATTTT	CASTLRASDTQYF
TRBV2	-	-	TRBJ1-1	TGTGCCAGCCTGGGGGAGATGAACACTGAAGCTTTCTTT	CASLGEMNTEAFF
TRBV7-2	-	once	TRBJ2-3	TGTGCCAGCAGCTTAGTTTCAGCGACAGATACGCAGTATTTT	CASSLVSATDTQYF
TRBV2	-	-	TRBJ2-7	TGTGCCAGCGGCCGGGAGCTGAGGGAGCAGTACTTC	CASGRELREQYF
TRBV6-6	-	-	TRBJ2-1	TGTGCCAGCAGTTACTCGACTAATGAGCAGTTCTTC	CASSYSTNEQFF
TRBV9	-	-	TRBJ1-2	TGTGCCAGCAGCGTAGGGGGACCGTATGCCGTAAGCTATGGCTACACCTTC	CASSVGGPYAVSYGYTF
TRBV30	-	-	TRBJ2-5	TGTGCCTGGGGGCCCTTGACAGAGACCCAGTACTTC	CAWGPLTETQYF
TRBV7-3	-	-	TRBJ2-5	TGTGCCAGCAGCCAACAGGGTGTGGAGACCCAGTACTTC	CASSQQGVETQYF
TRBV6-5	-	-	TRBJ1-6	TGTGCCAGCAGGCGGGGACTTAATTCACCCCTCCACTTT	CASRRGLNSPLHF
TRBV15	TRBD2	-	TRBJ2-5	TGTGCCACCAGCTCCAGCGGGGGGTACCAAGAGACCCAGTACTTC	CATSSSGGYQETQYF
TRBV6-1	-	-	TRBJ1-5	TGTGCCAGCAGTGTGATTTGGTTCCCCAATCAGCCCCAGCATTTT	CASSVIWFPNQPQHF
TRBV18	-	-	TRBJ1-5	TGTGCCAGCTCACCTCCGGGACGGTTGAGCAATCAGCCCCAGCATTTT	CASSPPGRLSNQPQHF
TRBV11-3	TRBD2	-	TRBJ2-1	TGTGCCAGCAGCTTAGCTGCGGGGGAGCACAATGAGCAGTTCTTC	CASSLAAGEHNEQFF
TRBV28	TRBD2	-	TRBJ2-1	TGTGCCAGCAGTTGGGACACTAGCGGGAGTAGGAATGAGCAGTTCTTC	CASSWDTSGSRNEQFF
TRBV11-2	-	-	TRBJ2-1	TGTGCCAGCAGCACAAGGTACAATGAGCAGTTCTTC	CASSTRYNEQFF
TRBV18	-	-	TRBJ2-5	TGTGCCAGCTCACCAGGGGAGACCCAGTACTTC	CASSPGETQYF
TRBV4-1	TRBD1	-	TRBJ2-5	TGCGCCAGCAGCCAGGCAGGGGGTTGGGAGACCCAGTACTTC	CASSQAGGWETQYF
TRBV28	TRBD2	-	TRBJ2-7	TGTGCCAGCAGTTTATCTCTACTAGCGGGGACCTACGAGCAGTACTTC	CASSLSLLAGTYEQYF
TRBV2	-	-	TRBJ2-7	TGTGCCAGCAGCGGGCTGTCCTACGAGCAGTACTTC	CASSGLSYEQYF
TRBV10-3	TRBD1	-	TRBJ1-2	TGTGCCATCAGTGAGTCCCAGGGACAGGGGAGCGGCTACACCTTC	CAISESQGQGSGYTF
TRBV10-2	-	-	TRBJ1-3	TGCGCCAGCAGTGACGGTGGGGACTTCTCTGGAAACACCATATATTTT	CASSDGGDFSGNTIYF
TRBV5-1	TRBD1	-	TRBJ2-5	TGCGCCAGCAGCTTGTGGCCAGGGGGCCCTCAAGAGACCCAGTACTTC	CASSLWPGGPQETQYF
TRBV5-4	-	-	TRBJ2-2	TGTGCCAGCAGCTTGGTCGGGCGGGGTGTAACGAACACCGGGGAGCTGTTTTTT	CASSLVGRGVTNTGELFF
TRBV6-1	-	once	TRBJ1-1	TGTGCCAGCAGTGCCCGACCCAGGATTGAAGCTTTCTTT	CASSARPRIEAFF
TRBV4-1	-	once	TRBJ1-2	TGCGCCAGCAGCCAAGGGGCAGCCCTAGCTAACTATGGCTACACCTTC	CASSQGAALANYGYTF
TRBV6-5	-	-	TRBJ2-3	TGTGCCAGCAGTTACCGGGACACCACAGATACGCAGTATTTT	CASSYRDTTDTQYF
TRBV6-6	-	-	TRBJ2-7	TGTGCCAGCACGGGGACCGCCCGGGGCGAGCAGTACTTC	CASTGTARGEQYF
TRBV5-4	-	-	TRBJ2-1	TGTGCCAGCAGCTTGGACTACAATGAGCAGTTCTTC	CASSLDYNEQFF
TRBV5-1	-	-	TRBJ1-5	TGCGCCAGCAGCAAAGGACCTAATCAGCCCCAGCATTTT	CASSKGPNQPQHF
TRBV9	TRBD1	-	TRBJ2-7	TGTGCCAGCAGCGCCTTACAGGGGTCCGACGAGCAGTACTTC	CASSALQGSDEQYF
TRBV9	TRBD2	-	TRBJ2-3	TGTGCCAGCAGCGTAGTTGCGGGGGGGAGAGATACGCAGTATTTT	CASSVVAGGRDTQYF
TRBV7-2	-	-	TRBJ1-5	TGTGCCAGCAGCTTGTTAACCTGGGGCAATCAGCCCCAGCATTTT	CASSLLTWGNQPQHF
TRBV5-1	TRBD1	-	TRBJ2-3	TGCGCCAGCAGCCCTGACAGGGGGGTAACAGATACGCAGTATTTT	CASSPDRGVTDTQYF